This TCR beta chain was captured by sequencing in a study of T cell responses to AZD1222 COVID-19 vaccine. About this clone itself: Antigen specificity is unknown.

TCRdb's table, derived via immunoSEQ multiplex PCR, lists solely in-frame clones and lacks some. The table has 150,000 or so clones, 85% to 95% seen once. V was pared by 6 bases and J by 0 bases, with 9 bases of the junction left unmatched. Per germline, CDR1 LNHDA and CDR2 SQIVND (reference sequence). This CDR3 region has 17 residues. Study-wide results and limits: A mostly white British donor set with more females was recruited, and clonal diversity was possibly underestimated. Every sample of the repertoires postdated the peak T cell response. Spike-specific TCR breadth and depth rose after two AZD1222 doses.

The sample here was peripheral blood, taken 28 days after the second AZD1222 dose. The origin of this receptor is an adult who received the AZD1222 COVID-19 vaccine. V usage is TRBV19 and J usage is TRBJ2-4, with 9 bases identical to TRBD2. This CDR3 reads CASREASGTIAKNIQYF. The CDR3 DNA is TGTGCCAGTAGGGAGGCTAGCGGGACTATAGCCAAAAACATTCAGTACTTC.